The clone carrying this TCR beta chain was recorded once. Its antigen is unidentified. The source of the sample is a study of cytomegalovirus exposure and HLA in healthy donors. Study conclusions and caveats: The study recorded 150 to 200 TCR beta chains that were cytomegalovirus-associated. When a later analysis was performed, an Asian-associated ancestry cluster reportedly had fewer N-insertions than the 666-donor mean.

The germline gives CDR1 SGHVS, CDR2 FQNEAQ. J was trimmed by 0 bases and V by 5 bases; bases with no gene match: 7. The CDR3 is made up of 16 amino acids. The PCR was carried out with 60 Vbeta primers and 13 Jbeta primers. Libraries were prepared by immunoSEQ multiplex PCR; TCRdb keeps only in-frame clonotypes and omits some of them. The repertoire includes 95,000 or so clones, under 90% of them detected once, and roughly 4% sits in the top ten. This receptor was obtained from a woman in her 70s in good health and CMV-seropositive. The chain carries TRBV7-8 and TRBJ2-3; 8 bases are a match to TRBD2. Sequencing input: PBMCs. Here the CDR3 reads CASSGLSGTSTDTQYF. The DNA of the CDR3 is TGTGCCAGCAGCGGCCTTAGCGGGACTAGCACAGATACGCAGTATTTT.